A selection of T cell receptor beta chains follows, all from one sample in a study of T-cell reconstitution after alpha-beta-depleted transplantation in children. Using its own MiXCR run on the PCR reads, TCRdb lists one record per CDR3 protein. The repertoire includes hundreds of thousands of distinct CDR3 sequences, about a sixth of them detected once, and approximately 40% sits in the top ten. Material: PBMCs, mostly from graft donor cells, obtained 360 days after TCRalphabeta/CD19-depleted stem cell transplant. The receptors stem from a male patient between 2 and 10 years old who had a stem cell transplant for acute lymphoblastic leukemia, so the T cells may come from the graft donor. Each CDR3 is given with its conserved first and last residue. D genes are given only for firm matches. The size field is filled for only some rows; it gives once, few, many or a size class.

size: .; J: TRBJ2-4; V: TRBV5-5; D: TRBD2; DNA: TGTGCCAGCAGCCCAAGGACCGGGGGGGGAAACATTCAGTACTTC; CDR3: CASSPRTGGGNIQYF
size: once; J: TRBJ2-5; V: TRBV6-1; D: TRBD1; DNA: TGTGCCAGCAGCTCACCAACAGGGGAGGAGACCCAGTACTTC; CDR3: CASSSPTGEETQYF
size: few; J: TRBJ2-7; V: TRBV5-1; D: .; DNA: TGCGCCAGCAGCTTGACCGGGACTGGCACCTACGAGCAGTACTTC; CDR3: CASSLTGTGTYEQYF
size: .; J: TRBJ2-2; V: TRBV3-1; D: TRBD2; DNA: TGTGCCAGCAACAACCCAAGCGGGAGGGCCGCCGGGGAGCTGTTTTTT; CDR3: CASNNPSGRAAGELFF
size: .; J: TRBJ2-5; V: TRBV28; D: TRBD2; DNA: TGTGCCAGCAGTTTACGGGCTAGCGGGGGAACGTTAGAGACCCAGTACTTC; CDR3: CASSLRASGGTLETQYF
size: few; J: TRBJ2-7; V: TRBV12-3/TRBV12-4; D: .; DNA: TGTGCCAGCAGTCCTCAGCATTCCTCCTACGAGCAGTACTTC; CDR3: CASSPQHSSYEQYF
size: .; J: TRBJ2-1; V: TRBV5-8; D: TRBD2; DNA: TGTGCCAGCAGCTTGGAAGTAAGTCCTAGCGGGAGGAATGAGCAGTTCTTC; CDR3: CASSLEVSPSGRNEQFF
size: few; J: TRBJ2-1; V: TRBV20-1; D: TRBD2; DNA: TGCAGTGCTAGAAAGCCTTGGGGAGGGACTAGCTCCTACAATGAGCAGTTCTTC; CDR3: CSARKPWGGTSSYNEQFF
size: few; J: TRBJ2-1; V: TRBV6-5; D: TRBD2; DNA: TGTGCCAGCAGTTACGGGGCTAGCGGGCTCGTCTACAATGAGCAGTTCTTC; CDR3: CASSYGASGLVYNEQFF
size: .; J: TRBJ2-6; V: TRBV10-3; D: .; DNA: TGTGCCATCAAAGTGCTGACGACATCCTCTGGGGCCAACGTCCTGACTTTC; CDR3: CAIKVLTTSSGANVLTF
size: few; J: TRBJ2-6; V: TRBV29-1; D: TRBD1; DNA: TGCAGCGTTGGCGACAGGGGGCATTCTGGGGCCAACGTCCTGACTTTC; CDR3: CSVGDRGHSGANVLTF
size: .; J: TRBJ2-1; V: TRBV9; D: TRBD1; DNA: TGTGCCAGCAGCGTAGATCACGGGACAGGGAAAGACAATGAGCAGTTCTTC; CDR3: CASSVDHGTGKDNEQFF
size: .; J: TRBJ1-5; V: TRBV6-2/TRBV6-3; D: .; DNA: TGTGCCAGCAGTTACTCGAGGCAGAACAATCAGCCCCAGCATTTT; CDR3: CASSYSRQNNQPQHF
size: .; J: TRBJ2-1; V: TRBV5-1; D: TRBD2; DNA: TGCGCCAGCAGCTTGGAGGGGACTAGCGGGGTCTGTGAGCAGTTCTTC; CDR3: CASSLEGTSGVCEQFF
size: .; J: TRBJ2-5; V: TRBV10-3; D: .; DNA: TGTGCCATCAGTGCGGGGGAACGCCCTGGGCGGCTAAGAGAGACCCAGTACTTC; CDR3: CAISAGERPGRLRETQYF
size: .; J: TRBJ2-7; V: TRBV11-2; D: .; DNA: TGTGCCAGCAGCCCACCCCTCCGAGCGGAGGGGCTCGAGCAGTACTTC; CDR3: CASSPPLRAEGLEQYF
size: few; J: TRBJ2-2; V: TRBV6-2/TRBV6-3; D: TRBD2; DNA: TGTGCCAGCAGTTACCAACCCTGGACTAGCGGGGAGCTGAACACCGGGGAGCTGTTTTTT; CDR3: CASSYQPWTSGELNTGELFF
size: few; J: TRBJ1-3; V: TRBV10-3; D: .; DNA: TGTGCCATCAGTGAGCCGGCCTCTGGAAACACCATATATTTT; CDR3: CAISEPASGNTIYF
size: .; J: TRBJ2-7; V: TRBV25-1; D: .; DNA: TGTGCCAGCAGTCAAGGGGCAATGAGCGAGCAGTACTTC; CDR3: CASSQGAMSEQYF
size: few; J: TRBJ2-1; V: TRBV15; D: .; DNA: TGTGCCACCAGCAGTGCCGGGACTTCCTACAATGAGCAGTTCTTC; CDR3: CATSSAGTSYNEQFF
size: few; J: TRBJ2-3; V: TRBV10-3; D: TRBD2; DNA: TGTGCCACCACTGGACTAGCGGGGCTCACAGATACGCAGTATTTT; CDR3: CATTGLAGLTDTQYF
size: .; J: TRBJ1-4; V: TRBV12-3/TRBV12-4; D: TRBD1; DNA: TGTGCCAGCAGGGAGACAGGGTCCGAAAAACTGTTTTTT; CDR3: CASRETGSEKLFF
size: .; J: TRBJ1-2; V: TRBV14; D: .; DNA: TGTGCCAGCAGCCATGACACGTTCTATGGCTACACCTTC; CDR3: CASSHDTFYGYTF
size: .; J: TRBJ1-2; V: TRBV12-3/TRBV12-4; D: .; DNA: TGTGCCAGCAGTTTAGTTGGCGGGGGCGGCGGCTACACCTTC; CDR3: CASSLVGGGGGYTF
size: .; J: TRBJ2-1; V: TRBV18; D: .; DNA: TGTGCCAGCTCATCCGGGACCCCAAGCTCCTACAATGAGCAGTTCTTC; CDR3: CASSSGTPSSYNEQFF
size: few; J: TRBJ1-3; V: TRBV18; D: .; DNA: TGTGCCAGCTCACCACGCGTCACAGGAGCAACAGGAAACACCATATATTTT; CDR3: CASSPRVTGATGNTIYF
size: .; J: TRBJ1-1; V: TRBV20-1; D: TRBD1; DNA: TGCAGTGCTACGGGGACAGGGTATGAAGCTTTCTTT; CDR3: CSATGTGYEAFF
size: few; J: TRBJ2-7; V: TRBV20-1; D: TRBD1; DNA: TGCAGTGCTAGAAAGGCAGGGGGCAACTACGAGCAGTACTTC; CDR3: CSARKAGGNYEQYF
size: .; J: TRBJ2-1; V: TRBV5-8; D: .; DNA: TGTGCCAGCAGCTTGGGGAGGTTTGGTGAGCAGTTCTTC; CDR3: CASSLGRFGEQFF
size: .; J: TRBJ1-1; V: TRBV6-7; D: .; DNA: TGTGCCAGCAGTTACTCGCCGCAGCTGAACACTGAAGCTTTCTTT; CDR3: CASSYSPQLNTEAFF
size: .; J: TRBJ1-1; V: TRBV4-3; D: TRBD1; DNA: TGCGCCAGCAGCCATAGGACAGGGACGAACACTGAAGCTTTCTTT; CDR3: CASSHRTGTNTEAFF
size: .; J: TRBJ1-1; V: TRBV20-1; D: TRBD1; DNA: TGCAGTGCTAGGACAGGGAGGAACACTGAAGCTTTCTTT; CDR3: CSARTGRNTEAFF
size: few; J: TRBJ2-7; V: TRBV7-2; D: TRBD2; DNA: TGTGCCAGCAGCTACCGAGCTGGGGGGGACGAGCAGTACTTC; CDR3: CASSYRAGGDEQYF
size: many; J: TRBJ2-3; V: TRBV20-1; D: .; DNA: TGCAGTGCTAGGTTCCTTAGCACAGATACGCAGTATTTT; CDR3: CSARFLSTDTQYF
size: few; J: TRBJ2-7; V: TRBV3-1; D: .; DNA: TGTGCCAGCAGCCAACAATCGTGGGGGGCGCCGTACGAGCAGTACTTC; CDR3: CASSQQSWGAPYEQYF
size: few; J: TRBJ2-7; V: TRBV3-1; D: .; DNA: TGTGCCAGCAGCCAAGATGCAAACTACGAGCAGTACTTC; CDR3: CASSQDANYEQYF
size: .; J: TRBJ2-1; V: TRBV16; D: TRBD2; DNA: TGTGCCAGCAGCCAATTTTCCCTAGCGGGATCCTACAATGAGCAGTTCTTC; CDR3: CASSQFSLAGSYNEQFF
size: many; J: TRBJ2-2; V: TRBV29-1; D: .; DNA: TGCAGCGTTGTCTTTAACACCGGGGAGCTGTTTTTT; CDR3: CSVVFNTGELFF
size: .; J: TRBJ2-7; V: TRBV10-3; D: TRBD1; DNA: TGTGCCATCAGCACAGGGGTGGAGCAGTACTTC; CDR3: CAISTGVEQYF
size: few; J: TRBJ1-1; V: TRBV27; D: .; DNA: TGTGCCAGCAGTGAGTACGGGGTTTCGAACACTGAAGCTTTCTTT; CDR3: CASSEYGVSNTEAFF
size: many; J: TRBJ1-1; V: TRBV4-3; D: .; DNA: TGCGCCAGCAGCAGCAGGGGATCCTCTGAAGCTTTCTTT; CDR3: CASSSRGSSEAFF